This entry concerns a single T cell receptor (beta chain). The record originates from a study of immune evolution from preneoplasia to lung adenocarcinoma. In the study overall: HLA loss of heterozygosity: over 5.5% AIS, over 12% MIA, about 35% ADC, none AAH.

Resections took place in Japan or China from the mid-2010s to the late 2010s. H&E slides confirmed each diagnosis, reviewed by two pathologists independently. Germline values: CDR1 MNHEY, CDR2 SVGAGI. V shed 6 bases and J 9 bases; nucleotides not matched to a gene: 5. The CDR3 extends over 14 amino acids. This table comes from immunoSEQ multiplex PCR, and its TCRdb copy is limited to in-frame clones, with some not included. The top ten hold about 8.5% of the sample, which has 8,000 to 9,000 clones, 75% to 90% seen once. The chain joins TRBV6-5 to TRBJ1-4, with TRBD1 identical over 12 bases. Sequencing used FFPE minimally invasive lung adenocarcinoma tissue. This TCR derives from a donor aged 70 or over with lung adenocarcinoma. The chain's CDR3 is CASRRGQGAQKLFF. In DNA, the CDR3 is TGTGCCAGCAGGAGGGGACAGGGGGCTCAAAAACTGTTTTTT.